Below are 20 T cell receptor beta chains sequenced from a single sample in a study of blood T cell repertoires in COVID-19. TCRdb's table, derived via immunoSEQ multiplex PCR, lists solely in-frame clones and lacks some. The sample shows fewer than 400,000 clones, just under 90% of them seen only once. Material: PBMCs or T cells enriched from blood (not recorded which). The receptors derive from a woman aged 50 to 60 who had recovered from COVID-19.

The gene calls are TRBV7-8 and TRBJ2-5, with 7 bases lining up with TRBD1. The germline CDR1 and CDR2 sequences are SGHVS and FQNEAQ. J was trimmed by 4 bases and V by 5 bases; bases with no gene match: 10. The CDR3 sequence is 15 residues long. Here the CDR3 DNA reads TGTGCCAGCAGCCGTAACACCGACAGGGTAGAGACCCAGTACTTC. Translating gives CASSRNTDRVETQYF.

The V gene is TRBV19, the J gene TRBJ2-7, with 9 bases fitting TRBD1. Losses at the gene ends were 8 bases for V and 3 bases for J; bases not matched to a gene: 5. Germline-derived CDR1 and CDR2 are LNHDA and SQIVND (reference sequence). The CDR3 length is 13 residues. CDR3 in DNA: TGTGCCAGTGGGGGACAGGGTTACTACGAGCAGTACTTC. This encodes CASGGQGYYEQYF.

The chain has TRBV30 and TRBJ2-5, with TRBD2 matching 10 bases. V trimming: 1 base; J trimming: 4 bases; junction bases outside the gene matches: 3. This CDR3 spans 14 amino acids. CDR1 is GTSNPN, CDR2 SVGIG, per germline (reference sequence). Written as DNA, the CDR3 is TGTGCCTGGAGTGAAGCGGGGGGGGGAGAGACCCAGTACTTC. It encodes CAWSEAGGGETQYF. The entire variable domain, with the rest obtained from reference TRBV30 and TRBJ2-5, is as follows: SQTIHQWPATLVQPVGSPLSLECTVEGTSNPNLYWYRQAAGRGLQLLFYSVGIGQISSEVPQNLSASRPQDRQFILSSKKLLLSDSGFYLCAWSEAGGGETQYFGPGTRLLVL.

The genes are TRBV5-1 and TRBJ2-7; 9 bases agree with TRBD1. CDR1 SGHRS and CDR2 YFSETQ come from the germline V gene. The CDR3 spans 14 residues. V gave up 5 bases and J gave up 1 base; unmatched junction bases: 4. CDR3 nucleotides: TGCGCCAGCAGTACAGGGACAGGGTCCTACGAGCAGTACTTC. Amino acid sequence: CASSTGTGSYEQYF.

This sequence joins TRBV19 and TRBJ1-1, with D possibly matching TRBD1 (6 bases). The CDR3 contains 14 residues. Germline loops: CDR1 LNHDA, CDR2 SQIVND (reference sequence). The germline V and J ends were trimmed by 4 bases and 3 bases, with 12 bases remaining between them. In DNA, the CDR3 is TGTGCCAGTAGTACAAGCTCAGGGGACACTGAAGCTTTCTTT. This gives the protein CASSTSSGDTEAFF.

J is TRBJ2-2 and V is TRBV4-1, with unresolved D. CDR3 length: 13 amino acids. The germline CDR1 and CDR2 sequences are MGHRA and YSYEKL. The germline V and J ends were trimmed by 3 bases and 4 bases, with 6 bases remaining between them. The CDR3 nucleotides read TGCGCCAGCAGCCAGAGGAGCACCGGGGAGCTGTTTTTT. The encoded protein is CASSQRSTGELFF.

This sequence joins TRBV2 and TRBJ1-4; 12 positions agree with TRBD1. Germline-derived CDR1 and CDR2 are SNHLY and FYNNEI. The trim removed 6 bases at V and 8 bases at J, leaving 7 bases unmatched. The length of the CDR3 is 15 residues. The CDR3 is CASRGTGGAREKLFF. DNA for the CDR3: TGTGCCAGCAGAGGGACAGGGGGCGCTCGGGAAAAACTGTTTTTT.

This clone came up many times. The gene calls are TRBV7-9 and TRBJ2-7; 7 positions agree with TRBD1. Germline V CDR1 and CDR2: SEHNR, FQNEAQ (reference sequence). The V gene end was trimmed by 2 bases and the J gene end by 4 bases; junction bases not matched to a gene: 8. The CDR3 runs 15 residues. CDR3 sequence (DNA): TGTGCCAGCAGCTTAAGTTACAGGGGAAGTTACGAGCAGTACTTC. Translating it yields CASSLSYRGSYEQYF. Supplemented by reference TRBV7-9 and TRBJ2-7, the full variable domain reads DTGVSQNPRHKITKRGQNVTFRCDPISEHNRLYWYRQTLGQGPEFLTYFQNEAQLEKSRLLSDRFSAERPKGSFSTLEIQRTEQGDSAMYLCASSLSYRGSYEQYFGPGTRLTVT.

J is TRBJ2-3 and V is TRBV10-1, with TRBD2 matching 13 bases. The CDR3 extends over 15 amino acids. The V and J ends lost 6 bases and 4 bases, in that order; junction bases with no gene match: 4. Looked up from germline, CDR1 is WNHNN and CDR2 is SYGVQD (reference sequence). DNA of the CDR3: TGCGCCAGCAGGAGACTAGCGGGGGGTCCAGATACGCAGTATTTT. As protein: CASRRLAGGPDTQYF.

The CDR3 nucleotides read TGCGCCAGCAGCCAAGCTAGGAGGGACAGGGCTTTCTTT. It translates to CASSQARRDRAFF. The rearrangement links TRBV4-3 to TRBJ1-1; TRBD1 matches 8 bases. The CDR3 is made up of 13 amino acids. V lost 1 base to trimming and J lost 11 bases; unmatched junction nucleotides: 6. Germline V gene data show CDR1 as LGHNA and CDR2 as YSLEER.

This rearrangement joins TRBV7-6 to TRBJ1-2, with D perhaps matching TRBD1 (5 bases). CDR1 SGHVS and CDR2 FNYEAQ come from the germline V gene. The V and J ends lost 0 bases and 8 bases respectively, with 16 bases between them. CDR3 length: 15 amino acids. The CDR3 spells CASSLAEGNSRGYTF. The CDR3 coding sequence is TGTGCCAGCAGCTTAGCGGAGGGGAATTCTCGCGGCTACACCTTC.

J is TRBJ1-3 and V is TRBV28; D is possibly TRBD1 (5 bases). Per the germline V gene, CDR1 is MDHEN and CDR2 is SYDVKM. The V end was cut by 6 bases, the J end by 0 bases, with 12 bases between. The CDR3 length is 15 residues. This CDR3 is CASRPGGVSGNTIYF. The CDR3 bases are TGTGCCAGCAGGCCCGGGGGGGTCTCTGGAAACACCATATATTTT. Looking up the rest from reference TRBV28 and TRBJ1-3 gives the full variable domain: DVKVTQSSRYLVKRTGEKVFLECVQDMDHENMFWYRQDPGLGLRLIYFSYDVKMKEKGDIPEGYSVSREKKERFSLILESASTNQTSMYLCASRPGGVSGNTIYFGEGSWLTVV.

The chain joins TRBV9 to TRBJ2-5; D unclear. V was clipped by 3 bases and J by 5 bases, with 11 bases between them. The CDR3 spans 13 residues. The V gene's germline CDR1 is SGDLS and CDR2 YYNGEE. CDR3 in amino acids: CASSAGFGETQYF. DNA for the CDR3: TGTGCCAGCAGCGCAGGTTTTGGGGAGACCCAGTACTTC.

The genes are TRBV30 and TRBJ1-2; weak D call: TRBD1 (6 bases). CDR1 GTSNPN and CDR2 SVGIG come from the germline V gene (reference sequence). The CDR3 is made up of 14 amino acids. V gave up 2 bases and J gave up 4 bases, with 14 bases separating them. CDR3 loop: CAWSLNQGIYGYTF. CDR3 in DNA: TGTGCCTGGAGTCTTAATCAGGGGATCTATGGCTACACCTTC.

The chain uses TRBV30 and TRBJ2-1; a weak D match, TRBD2 (6 bases). Germline V gives CDR1 GTSNPN, CDR2 SVGIG (reference sequence). Trimming took 5 bases from V and 4 from J, leaving 15 bases between them. CDR3 length equals 14 residues. CDR3 region: CAWSGGTVYNEQFF. The CDR3 region has the DNA TGTGCCTGGTCGGGCGGGACTGTGTACAATGAGCAGTTCTTC.

The V and J genes are TRBV28 and TRBJ1-2; 7 bases line up with TRBD1. CDR1 and CDR2 (germline): MDHEN, SYDVKM. After removal of 6 bases from V and 8 bases from J, the junction contained 6 bases not matched to a gene. The CDR3 is 12 residues long. CDR3 sequence reads: CASRDRERGYTF. The CDR3, as DNA: TGTGCCAGCAGAGACAGGGAAAGGGGCTACACCTTC.

The rearrangement uses TRBV19 and TRBJ1-3, with a tentative D call TRBD1 (6 bases). Germline V gives CDR1 LNHDA, CDR2 SQIVND (reference sequence). Trimming cost V 2 bases and J 0 bases, with 11 bases left between them. CDR3 length: 16 residues. CDR3 nucleotide sequence: TGTGCCAGTAGTATACCACAGGGCCTCTCTGGAAACACCATATATTTT. Encoded protein: CASSIPQGLSGNTIYF.

The V gene is TRBV3-1 (or the pseudogene TRBV3-2), the J gene TRBJ2-3; possibly TRBD1 for D (5 bases). Trimming left V 3 bases short and J 3 bases short, with 13 bases between. The CDR3 sequence is 15 residues long. CDR1 and CDR2 from the germline V gene are LGHDT and YNNKEL (reference sequence). CDR3 bases: TGTGCCAGCAGCCACGGTGGGGCGAGGACAGATACGCAGTATTTT. Its translation: CASSHGGARTDTQYF.

The V gene is TRBV9, the J gene TRBJ1-4; D uncertain. The CDR3 totals 14 residues. V was pared by 3 bases and J by 6 bases, with 12 bases between. Germline CDR1 and CDR2: SGDLS and YYNGEE. Here the CDR3 reads CASSETGIDEKLFF. The CDR3 bases are TGTGCCAGCAGCGAGACCGGGATCGATGAAAAACTGTTTTTT.

This clone was seen more than once but under ten times. The V and J genes are TRBV28 and TRBJ2-1, with 8 bases aligning to TRBD2. This CDR3 spans 16 amino acids. V gave up 5 bases and J gave up 4 bases; unmatched junction bases: 10. Germline V lookup: CDR1 MDHEN, CDR2 SYDVKM. The CDR3 is CASSPSGTRKYNEQFF. The CDR3, as DNA: TGTGCCAGCAGTCCTTCCGGGACTAGAAAATACAATGAGCAGTTCTTC.